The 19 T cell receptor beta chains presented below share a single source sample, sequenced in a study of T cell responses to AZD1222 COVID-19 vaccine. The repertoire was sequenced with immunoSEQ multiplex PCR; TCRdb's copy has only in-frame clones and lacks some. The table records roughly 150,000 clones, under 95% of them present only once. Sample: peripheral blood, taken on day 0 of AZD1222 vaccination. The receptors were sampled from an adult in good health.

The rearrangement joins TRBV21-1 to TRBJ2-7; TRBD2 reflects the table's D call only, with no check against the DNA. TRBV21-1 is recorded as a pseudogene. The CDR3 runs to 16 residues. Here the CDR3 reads CASSKVRISATDEQYF. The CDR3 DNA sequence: TGTGCCAGCAGCAAAGTCCGAATTTCAGCGACGGACGAGCAGTACTTC.

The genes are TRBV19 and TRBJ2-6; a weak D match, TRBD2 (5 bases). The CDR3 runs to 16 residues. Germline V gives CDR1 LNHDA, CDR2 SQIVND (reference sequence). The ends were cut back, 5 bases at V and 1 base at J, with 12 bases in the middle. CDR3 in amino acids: CASSALPGSGANVLTF. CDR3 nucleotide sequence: TGTGCCAGTAGTGCCCTACCGGGGTCTGGGGCCAACGTCCTGACTTTC.

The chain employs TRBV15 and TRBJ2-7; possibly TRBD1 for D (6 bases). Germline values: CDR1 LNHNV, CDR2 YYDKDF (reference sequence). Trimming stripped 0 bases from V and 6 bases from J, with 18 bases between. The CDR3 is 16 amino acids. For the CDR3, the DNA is TGTGCCACCAGCAGAGATCTTGCAGGGGCAGGAGGCGAGCAGTACTTC. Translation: CATSRDLAGAGGEQYF.

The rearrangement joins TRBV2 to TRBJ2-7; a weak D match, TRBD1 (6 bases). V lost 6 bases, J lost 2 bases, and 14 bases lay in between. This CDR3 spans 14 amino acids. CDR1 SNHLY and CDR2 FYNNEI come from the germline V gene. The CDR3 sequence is CASRFQAGAYEQYF. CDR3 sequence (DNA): TGTGCCAGCAGGTTTCAGGCAGGGGCCTACGAGCAGTACTTC.

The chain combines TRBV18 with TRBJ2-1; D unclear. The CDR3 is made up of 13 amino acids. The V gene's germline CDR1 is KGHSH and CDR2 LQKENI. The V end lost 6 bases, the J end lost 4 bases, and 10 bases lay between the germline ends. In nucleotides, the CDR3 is TGTGCCAGCTCGGATAGCCTATACAATGAGCAGTTCTTC. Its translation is CASSDSLYNEQFF. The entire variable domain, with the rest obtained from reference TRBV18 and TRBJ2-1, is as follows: NAGVMQNPRHLVRRRGQEARLRCSPMKGHSHVYWYRQLPEEGLKFMVYLQKENIIDESGMPKERFSAEFPKEGPSILRIQQVVRGDSAAYFCASSDSLYNEQFFGPGTRLTVL.

The CDR3 coding sequence is TGTGCCAGCAGCTCACGACAGGGGATCCTTGAGGAGCAGTACTTC. It codes for CASSSRQGILEEQYF. The J gene is TRBJ2-7, the V gene TRBV27; 8 nucleotides align to TRBD1. Germline trimming cut 6 bases from V and 7 bases from J; bases unmatched to any gene: 14. This CDR3 has 15 residues. The germline CDR1 and CDR2 sequences are MNHEY and SMNVEV (reference sequence).

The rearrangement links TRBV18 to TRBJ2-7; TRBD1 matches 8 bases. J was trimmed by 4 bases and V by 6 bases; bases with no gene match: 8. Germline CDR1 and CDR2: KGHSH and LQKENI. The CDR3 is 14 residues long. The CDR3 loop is CASSGQGGRYEQYF. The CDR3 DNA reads TGTGCCAGCTCCGGACAGGGTGGTCGGTACGAGCAGTACTTC.

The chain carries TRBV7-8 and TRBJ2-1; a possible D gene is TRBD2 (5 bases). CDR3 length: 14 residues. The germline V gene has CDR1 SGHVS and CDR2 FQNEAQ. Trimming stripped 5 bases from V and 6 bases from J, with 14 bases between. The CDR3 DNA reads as TGTGCCAGCAGCGGCGTTATGGCGGGCAATGAGCAGTTCTTC. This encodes CASSGVMAGNEQFF.

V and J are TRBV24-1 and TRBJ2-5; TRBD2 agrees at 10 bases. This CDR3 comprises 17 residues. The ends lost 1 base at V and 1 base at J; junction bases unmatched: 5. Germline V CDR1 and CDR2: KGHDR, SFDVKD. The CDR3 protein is CATSDFRRTSGQETQYF. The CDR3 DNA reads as TGTGCCACCAGTGATTTTCGCCGGACTAGCGGCCAAGAGACCCAGTACTTC.

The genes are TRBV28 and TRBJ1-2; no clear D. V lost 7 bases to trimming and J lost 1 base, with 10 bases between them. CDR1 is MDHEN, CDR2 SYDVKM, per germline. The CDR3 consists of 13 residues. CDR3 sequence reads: CASTIHVNYGYTF. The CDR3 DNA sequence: TGTGCCAGCACTATACATGTTAACTATGGCTACACCTTC.

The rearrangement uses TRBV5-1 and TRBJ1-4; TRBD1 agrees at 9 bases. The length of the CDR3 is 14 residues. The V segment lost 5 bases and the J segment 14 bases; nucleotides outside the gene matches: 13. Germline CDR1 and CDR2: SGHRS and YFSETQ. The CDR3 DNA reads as TGCGCCAGCAGTGGAGATCCGGGACAGGGAGTTCTGTTTTTT. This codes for CASSGDPGQGVLFF.

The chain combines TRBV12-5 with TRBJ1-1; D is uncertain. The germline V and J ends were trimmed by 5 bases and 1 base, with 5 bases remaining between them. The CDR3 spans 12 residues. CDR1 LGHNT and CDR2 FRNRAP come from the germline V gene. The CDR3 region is CASGTQNTEAFF. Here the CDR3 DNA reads TGTGCTAGTGGTACCCAGAACACTGAAGCTTTCTTT.

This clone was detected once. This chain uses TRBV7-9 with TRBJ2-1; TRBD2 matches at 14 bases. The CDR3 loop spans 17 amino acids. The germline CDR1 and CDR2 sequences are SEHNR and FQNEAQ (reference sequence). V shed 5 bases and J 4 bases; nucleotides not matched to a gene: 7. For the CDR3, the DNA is TGTGCCAGCAGCATCGGGACTAGCGGGAGTGGGTACAATGAGCAGTTCTTC. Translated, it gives CASSIGTSGSGYNEQFF.

For the CDR3, the DNA is TGTGCCAGCAGCCTCCGTCCGGAGGGTGAGCAGTTCTTC. This codes for CASSLRPEGEQFF. This chain uses TRBV3-1 (or the pseudogene TRBV3-2) with TRBJ2-1; D possibly corresponds to TRBD2 (6 bases). In germline, CDR1 is LGHDT, CDR2 YNNKEL (reference sequence). The CDR3 extends over 13 amino acids. The V end lost 4 bases, the J end lost 9 bases, and 13 bases lay between the germline ends.

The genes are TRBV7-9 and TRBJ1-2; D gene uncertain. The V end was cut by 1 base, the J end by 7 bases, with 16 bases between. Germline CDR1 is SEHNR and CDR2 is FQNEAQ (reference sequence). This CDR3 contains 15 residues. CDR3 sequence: CASSLGPVTPGGYTF. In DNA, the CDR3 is TGTGCCAGCAGCTTAGGGCCAGTTACTCCCGGTGGCTACACCTTC.

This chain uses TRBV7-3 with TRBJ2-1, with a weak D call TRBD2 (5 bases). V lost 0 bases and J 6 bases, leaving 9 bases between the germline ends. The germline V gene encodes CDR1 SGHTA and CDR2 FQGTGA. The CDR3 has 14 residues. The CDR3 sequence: CASSLTGMINEQFF. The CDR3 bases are TGTGCCAGCAGCTTAACCGGGATGATCAATGAGCAGTTCTTC.

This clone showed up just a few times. This chain's CDR3 is CASSIAQANTEAFF. DNA of the CDR3: TGTGCCAGTAGTATAGCCCAGGCGAACACTGAAGCTTTCTTT. The V gene is TRBV19, the J gene TRBJ1-1; D is unresolved. Between the trimmed V and J ends, which lost 1 base and 1 base, there was a span of 7 bases. This CDR3 has 14 residues. Germline CDR1 is LNHDA and CDR2 is SQIVND (reference sequence).

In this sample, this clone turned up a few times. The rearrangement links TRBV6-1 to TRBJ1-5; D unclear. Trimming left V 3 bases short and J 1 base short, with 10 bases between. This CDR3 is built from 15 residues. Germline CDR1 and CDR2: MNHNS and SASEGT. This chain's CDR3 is CASSDVGQSNQPQHF. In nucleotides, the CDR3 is TGTGCCAGCAGTGACGTTGGGCAGAGCAATCAGCCCCAGCATTTT.

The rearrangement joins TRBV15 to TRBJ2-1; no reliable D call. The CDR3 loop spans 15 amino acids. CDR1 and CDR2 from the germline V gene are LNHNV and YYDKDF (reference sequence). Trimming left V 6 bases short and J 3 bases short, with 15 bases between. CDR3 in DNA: TGTGCCACCAGTCACCTGCGGTCCAGCTACAATGAGCAGTTCTTC. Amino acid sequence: CATSHLRSSYNEQFF. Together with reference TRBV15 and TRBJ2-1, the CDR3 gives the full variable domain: DAMVIQNPRYQVTQFGKPVTLSCSQTLNHNVMYWYQQKSSQAPKLLFHYYDKDFNNEADTPDNFQSRRPNTSFCFLDIRSPGLGDTAMYLCATSHLRSSYNEQFFGPGTRLTVL.